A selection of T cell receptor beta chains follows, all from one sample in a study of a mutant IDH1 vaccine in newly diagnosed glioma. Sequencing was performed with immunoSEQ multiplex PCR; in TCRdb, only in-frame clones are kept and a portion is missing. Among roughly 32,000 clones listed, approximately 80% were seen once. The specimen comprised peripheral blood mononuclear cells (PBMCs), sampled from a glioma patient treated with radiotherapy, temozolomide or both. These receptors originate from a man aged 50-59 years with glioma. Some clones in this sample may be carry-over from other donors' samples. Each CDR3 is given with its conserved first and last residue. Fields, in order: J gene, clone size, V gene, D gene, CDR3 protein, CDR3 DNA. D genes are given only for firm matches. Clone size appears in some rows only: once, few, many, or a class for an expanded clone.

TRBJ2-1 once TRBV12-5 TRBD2 CASGLEASGRLDEQFF TGTGCTAGTGGTTTAGAGGCTAGCGGGAGGCTTGATGAGCAGTTCTTC
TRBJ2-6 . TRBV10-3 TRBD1 CAISDSPGTGRSSGANVLTF TGTGCCATCAGTGACTCCCCTGGGACAGGGAGGTCGTCTGGGGCCAACGTCCTGACTTTC
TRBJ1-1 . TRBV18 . CASSGQMNTEAFF TGTGCCAGCTCTGGACAGATGAACACTGAAGCTTTCTTT
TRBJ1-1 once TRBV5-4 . CASSDGGLKNTEAFF TGTGCCAGCAGCGACGGGGGCCTAAAGAACACTGAAGCTTTCTTT
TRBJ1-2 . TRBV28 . CASSAPGRGVEGGYTF TGTGCCAGCAGTGCCCCAGGCAGAGGGGTGGAGGGTGGCTACACCTTC
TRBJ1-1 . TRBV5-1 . CASSLTNRYTEAFF TGCGCCAGCAGCTTGACAAACAGGTACACTGAAGCTTTCTTT
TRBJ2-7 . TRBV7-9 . CASSPPREQYF TGTGCCAGCAGCCCCCCGAGGGAGCAGTACTTC
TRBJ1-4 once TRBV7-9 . CASSPAGREGKLFF TGTGCCAGCAGCCCAGCAGGGAGGGAGGGAAAACTGTTTTTT
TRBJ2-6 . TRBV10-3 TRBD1 CAISEQGVSGANVLTF TGTGCCATCAGCGAGCAGGGGGTCTCTGGGGCCAACGTCCTGACTTTC
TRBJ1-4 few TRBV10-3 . CATRQGNEKLFF TGTGCCACCCGCCAGGGGAACGAAAAACTGTTTTTT
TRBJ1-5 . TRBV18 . CASSPEGLIGQPQHF TGTGCCAGCTCACCCGAGGGTTTAATTGGTCAGCCCCAGCATTTT
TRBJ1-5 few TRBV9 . CASSSGDQPQHF TGTGCCAGCAGCAGCGGGGATCAGCCCCAGCATTTT
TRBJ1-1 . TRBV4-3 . CASSHDTGMNTEAFF TGCGCCAGCAGCCACGACACGGGGATGAACACTGAAGCTTTCTTT
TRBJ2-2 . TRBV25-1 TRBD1 CASSGTGANTGELFF TGTGCCAGCAGTGGGACAGGGGCGAACACCGGGGAGCTGTTTTTT
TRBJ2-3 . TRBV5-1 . CASRSSGFDTDTQYF TGCGCCAGCCGCTCTTCGGGGTTTGACACAGATACGCAGTATTTT
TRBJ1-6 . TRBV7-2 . CASSTQGNSPLHF TGTGCCAGCAGTACCCAGGGGAATTCACCCCTCCACTTT
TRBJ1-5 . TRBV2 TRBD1 CASRDGQGSGNQPQHF TGTGCCAGCAGGGACGGACAGGGAAGTGGTAATCAGCCCCAGCATTTT
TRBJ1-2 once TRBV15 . CATSGFGGTNSYGYTF TGTGCCACCAGCGGCTTTGGGGGAACCAATTCCTATGGCTACACCTTC
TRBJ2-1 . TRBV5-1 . CASSLGGYFNEQFF TGCGCCAGCAGCTTGGGCGGGTACTTCAATGAGCAGTTCTTC
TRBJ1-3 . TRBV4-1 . CASSHVGRNSGNTIYF TGCGCCAGCAGCCATGTGGGGCGGAACTCTGGAAACACCATATATTTT
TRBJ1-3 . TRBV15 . CATSSLPGNTIYF TGTGCCACCAGCTCCCTCCCGGGAAACACCATATATTTT
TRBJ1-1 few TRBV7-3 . CASSSTLRGVGNTEAFF TGTGCCAGCAGCTCGACCCTCAGGGGTGTGGGGAACACTGAAGCTTTCTTT
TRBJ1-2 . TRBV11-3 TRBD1 CASSPGGGGDGGTF TGTGCCAGCAGCCCAGGGGGAGGGGGCGATGGTGGCACCTTC
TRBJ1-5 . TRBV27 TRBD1 CASSFRTGSNQPQHF TGTGCCAGCAGTTTCCGGACAGGGTCTAATCAGCCCCAGCATTTT
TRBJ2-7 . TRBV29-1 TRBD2 CSAGRTSGGEEQYF TGCAGCGCCGGGCGGACTAGCGGGGGAGAAGAGCAGTACTTC
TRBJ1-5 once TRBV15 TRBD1 CATSRYRGLNQPQHF TGTGCCACCAGCAGGTACAGGGGGCTAAATCAGCCCCAGCATTTT
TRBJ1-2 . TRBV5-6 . CASSLRTVRSYGYTF TGTGCCAGCAGCTTGAGGACCGTTAGAAGCTATGGCTACACCTTC
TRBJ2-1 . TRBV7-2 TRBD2 CASSFGLAYEQFF TGTGCCAGCAGCTTCGGACTAGCGTATGAGCAGTTCTTC
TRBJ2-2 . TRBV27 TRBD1 CASSLGWGQAGTGELFF TGTGCCAGCAGTTTAGGATGGGGACAGGCGGGCACCGGGGAGCTGTTTTTT
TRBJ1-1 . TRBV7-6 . CASSSSAGAEAFF TGTGCCAGCAGCTCAAGTGCAGGGGCAGAAGCTTTCTTT
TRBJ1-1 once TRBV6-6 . CASSGASGTEAFF TGTGCCAGCAGCGGGGCCTCAGGCACTGAAGCTTTCTTT
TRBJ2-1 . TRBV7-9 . CASSSGRKYNEQFF TGTGCCAGCAGCTCCGGAAGGAAGTACAATGAGCAGTTCTTC
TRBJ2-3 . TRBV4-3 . CASSQDDNQGNTQYF TGCGCCAGCAGCCAAGATGATAATCAGGGAAATACGCAGTATTTT
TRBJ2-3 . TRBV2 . CASKQGILADTQYF TGTGCCAGCAAGCAGGGAATCCTCGCAGATACGCAGTATTTT
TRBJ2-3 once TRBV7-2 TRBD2 CASSPGGDTQYF TGTGCCAGCAGCCCGGGGGGGGATACGCAGTATTTT
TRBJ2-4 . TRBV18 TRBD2 CASSPGIAGAKNIQYF TGTGCCAGCTCACCAGGGATAGCGGGAGCCAAAAACATTCAGTACTTC
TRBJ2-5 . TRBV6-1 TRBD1 CASPGTGGRETQYF TGTGCCAGTCCTGGGACAGGGGGCCGGGAGACCCAGTACTTC
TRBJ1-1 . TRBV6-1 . CASSERRGVAEAFF TGTGCCAGCAGTGAGAGACGGGGAGTTGCTGAAGCTTTCTTT
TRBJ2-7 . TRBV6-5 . CARVPPYEQYF TGTGCCAGGGTCCCTCCCTACGAGCAGTACTTC
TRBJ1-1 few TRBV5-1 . CASSFMGTEAFF TGCGCCAGCAGCTTCATGGGGACCGAAGCTTTCTTT
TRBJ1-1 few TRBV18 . CASSRAENTEAFF TGTGCCAGCTCTCGGGCCGAGAACACTGAAGCTTTCTTT
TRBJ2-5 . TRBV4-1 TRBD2 CASSHSGGDETQYF TGCGCCAGCAGCCATAGCGGGGGGGACGAGACCCAGTACTTC
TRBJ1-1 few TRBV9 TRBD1 CASSANRGTLNTEAFF TGTGCCAGCAGCGCCAACAGGGGGACCCTGAACACTGAAGCTTTCTTT
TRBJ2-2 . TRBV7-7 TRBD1 CASSARQGAAGELFF TGTGCTAGCAGCGCCAGACAGGGGGCCGCCGGGGAGCTGTTTTTT
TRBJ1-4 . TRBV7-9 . CASSPGEEAFNEKLFF TGTGCCAGCAGCCCGGGGGAGGAGGCTTTTAATGAAAAACTGTTTTTT
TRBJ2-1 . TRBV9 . CASSVGTIGTDEQFF TGTGCCAGCAGCGTAGGGACTATTGGGACAGATGAGCAGTTCTTC